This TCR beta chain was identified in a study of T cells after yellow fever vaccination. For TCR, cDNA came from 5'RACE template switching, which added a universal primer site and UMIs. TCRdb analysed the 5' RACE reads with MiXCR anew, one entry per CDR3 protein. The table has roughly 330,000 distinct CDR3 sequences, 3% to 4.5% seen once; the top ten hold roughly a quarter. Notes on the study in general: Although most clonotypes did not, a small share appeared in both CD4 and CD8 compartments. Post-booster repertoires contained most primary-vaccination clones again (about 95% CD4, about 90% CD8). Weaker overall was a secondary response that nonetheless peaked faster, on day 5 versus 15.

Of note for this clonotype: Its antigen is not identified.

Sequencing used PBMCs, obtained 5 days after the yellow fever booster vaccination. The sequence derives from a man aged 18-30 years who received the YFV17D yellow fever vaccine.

The CDR3 spells CASSIPGVNEKLFF. The CDR3 DNA is TGTGCCAGCAGCATCCCAGGGGTGAATGAAAAACTGTTTTTT. V gene TRBV21-1 combines with J gene TRBJ1-4; the DNA was not used to check the table's D call, TRBD1. TRBV21-1 is flagged as a pseudogene. The CDR3 has 14 amino acids.